The 7 T cell receptor beta chains listed next were all sequenced from one sample in a study of PD-1 blockade in classical Hodgkin lymphoma. The repertoire was sequenced with immunoSEQ multiplex PCR; TCRdb's copy has only in-frame clones and lacks some. The data contain 100,000 or so clones, 75% to 95% of them seen just once; the ten biggest clones take up about 2.9%. Sample time point: cycle 4 day 1 (C4D1), after 5 to 7 weeks of nivolumab. Every patient relapsed after autologous stem cell transplantation, and brentuximab vedotin exposure varied. Sequencing was performed on peripheral blood mononuclear cells (PBMCs), taken before the fourth cycle of nivolumab. These receptors were taken from a human donor with classical Hodgkin lymphoma.

This chain connects TRBV7-9 to TRBJ1-1; 7 bases line up with TRBD1. This CDR3 spans 13 amino acids. The V gene's germline CDR1 is SEHNR and CDR2 FQNEAQ (reference sequence). Unmatched junction bases numbered 7, after V lost 10 bases and J lost 2 bases. As DNA, the CDR3 is TGTGCCATCACAAACAGGGGAAACACTGAAGCTTTCTTT. Protein sequence: CAITNRGNTEAFF. The entire variable domain, with the rest obtained from reference TRBV7-9 and TRBJ1-1, is as follows: DTGVSQNPRHKITKRGQNVTFRCDPISEHNRLYWYRQTLGQGPEFLTYFQNEAQLEKSRLLSDRFSAERPKGSFSTLEIQRTEQGDSAMYLCAITNRGNTEAFFGQGTRLTVV.

The rearrangement links TRBV7-8 to TRBJ1-2; the D gene is possibly TRBD1 (5 bases). This CDR3 region has 16 residues. Germline V CDR1 and CDR2: SGHVS, FQNEAQ. V lost 1 base and J 2 bases, leaving 14 bases between the germline ends. CDR3 bases: TGTGCCAGCAGCTTAGAACGTGGGGCTTTAAACTATGGCTACACCTTC. This encodes CASSLERGALNYGYTF.

This clone was seen once. The genes are TRBV9 and TRBJ1-6, with D perhaps TRBD1 (5 bases). With 4 bases removed from V and 9 bases from J, the gap between germline ends came to 14 bases. The CDR3 runs to 14 residues. Germline CDR1 SGDLS, CDR2 YYNGEE. CDR3 sequence reads: CASSPGTGGSPLHF. The CDR3 bases are TGTGCCAGCAGCCCCGGGACCGGCGGTTCACCCCTCCACTTT.

The rearrangement joins TRBV7-9 to TRBJ2-5; D remains unclear. Germline V CDR1 and CDR2: SEHNR, FQNEAQ (reference sequence). This CDR3 contains 13 residues. V was shortened by 1 base and J by 5 bases, with 8 bases between the two germline ends. The CDR3 is CASSLGSTETQYF. In DNA, the CDR3 is TGTGCCAGCAGCTTAGGGTCCACTGAGACCCAGTACTTC.

The V and J genes are TRBV7-2 and TRBJ1-2, with a possible D match to TRBD1 (6 bases). Germline V gives CDR1 SGHTA, CDR2 FQGNSA. With 5 bases removed from V and 4 bases from J, the gap between germline ends came to 14 bases. This CDR3 comprises 14 residues. The CDR3 DNA sequence: TGTGCCAGCAGCCCCAAGGGGGGGGGCTATGGCTACACCTTC. It yields the protein CASSPKGGGYGYTF.

This chain uses TRBV29-1 with TRBJ1-1, with D perhaps TRBD1 (5 bases). V shed 6 bases and J shed 3 bases, with 14 bases lying between them. Germline CDR1 reads SQVTM; CDR2 reads ANQGSEA. The CDR3 covers 13 residues. This chain's CDR3 is CSVKRWGDTEAFF. The CDR3 nucleotides read TGCAGCGTAAAAAGGTGGGGGGACACTGAAGCTTTCTTT.

The chain is built from TRBV18 and TRBJ2-7; 7 bases are shared with TRBD2. V lost 0 bases and J lost 0; bases outside the gene matches: 11. Germline V lookup: CDR1 KGHSH, CDR2 LQKENI. CDR3 length equals 18 residues. The CDR3: CASSPPIRSGAGSYEQYF. As DNA, the CDR3 is TGTGCCAGCTCACCACCAATCAGGAGCGGGGCGGGCTCCTACGAGCAGTACTTC.